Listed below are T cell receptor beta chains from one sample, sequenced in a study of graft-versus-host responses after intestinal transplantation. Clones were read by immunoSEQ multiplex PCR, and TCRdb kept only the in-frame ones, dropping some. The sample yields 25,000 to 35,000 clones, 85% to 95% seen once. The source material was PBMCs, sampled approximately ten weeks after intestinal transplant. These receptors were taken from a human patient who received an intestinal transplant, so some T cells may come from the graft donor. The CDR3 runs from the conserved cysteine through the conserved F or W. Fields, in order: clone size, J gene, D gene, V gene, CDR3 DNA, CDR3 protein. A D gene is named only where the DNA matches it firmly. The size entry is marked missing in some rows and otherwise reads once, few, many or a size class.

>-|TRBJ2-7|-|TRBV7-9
TGTGCCAGCACTGCGACCGACTCCTACGAGCAGTACTTC
CASTATDSYEQYF
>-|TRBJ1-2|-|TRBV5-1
TGCGCCAGCAGCTTGGTCTGGGGTCTCGATGGCTACACCTTC
CASSLVWGLDGYTF
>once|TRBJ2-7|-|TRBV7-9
TGTGCCAGCAGTCAGGGGACGGGGGAGCAGTACTTC
CASSQGTGEQYF
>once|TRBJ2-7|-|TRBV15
TGTGCCACCAGCCGGGGACCAGGGGATTACGAGCAGTACTTC
CATSRGPGDYEQYF
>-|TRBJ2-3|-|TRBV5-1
TGCGCCACAAATTTAGGGGGTAGCACAGATACGCAGTATTTT
CATNLGGSTDTQYF
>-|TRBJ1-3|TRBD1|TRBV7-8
TGTGCCAGCAGCCGAGGGCAGGGGGCAATCTCTGGAAACACCATATATTTT
CASSRGQGAISGNTIYF
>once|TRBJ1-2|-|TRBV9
TGTGCCAGCAGCGGCAACCCGACAGCCATAATAACAATTGCTAACTATGGCTACACCTTC
CASSGNPTAIITIANYGYTF
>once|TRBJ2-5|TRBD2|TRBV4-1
TGCGCCAGCAGCCAGTTATCAGCGGGAGGAGGGGAGACCCAGTACTTC
CASSQLSAGGGETQYF
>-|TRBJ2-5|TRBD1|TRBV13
TGTGCCAGCAGCCCGAAGGGACAGGGGCTTCAAGAGACCCAGTACTTC
CASSPKGQGLQETQYF
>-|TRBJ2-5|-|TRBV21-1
TGTGCCAGCAGCCCTAATATCCCCCGGGACAGGGGGCAAGAGACCCAGTACTTC
CASSPNIPRDRGQETQYF
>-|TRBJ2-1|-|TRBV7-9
TGTGCCAGCAGCCCTACCGAGACAAGGTACAATGAGCAGTTCTTC
CASSPTETRYNEQFF
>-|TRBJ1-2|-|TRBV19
TGTGCCAGTAGTAACTACGGACAGGGCTACACCTTC
CASSNYGQGYTF
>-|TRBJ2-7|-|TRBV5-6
TGTGCCAGCAGCGCGACGCGGAGCTCCTACGAGCAGTACTTC
CASSATRSSYEQYF
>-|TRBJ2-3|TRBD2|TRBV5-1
TGCGCCAGCAGCTTACTAGCGGCCCTAAGCACAGATACGCAGTATTTT
CASSLLAALSTDTQYF
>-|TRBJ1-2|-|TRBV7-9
TGTGCCAGCAGCTTAGGGGGGGCCCTCGCCTATGGCTACACCTTC
CASSLGGALAYGYTF
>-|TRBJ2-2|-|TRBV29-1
TGCAGCGTTGAAACGAACACCGGGGAGCTGTTTTTT
CSVETNTGELFF
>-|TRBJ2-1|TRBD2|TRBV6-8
TGTGCCAGCAGTTCAGGACTAGCGGGGCACAATGAGCAGTTCTTC
CASSSGLAGHNEQFF
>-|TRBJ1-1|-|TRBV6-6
TGTGCCAGCACCGACGGTCCTGAAGCTTTCTTT
CASTDGPEAFF
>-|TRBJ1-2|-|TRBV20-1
TGCAGTGCTAGAGATCTGCTGGGCTACACCTTC
CSARDLLGYTF
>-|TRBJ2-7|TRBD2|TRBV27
TGTGCCAGCAGTTCGGGACTAGCGGGAGTCTACGAGCAGTACTTC
CASSSGLAGVYEQYF
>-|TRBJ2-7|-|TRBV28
TGTGCCAGCAGTTACCCTCCTTATGGAGTAGCTGAGACCTACGAGCAGTACTTC
CASSYPPYGVAETYEQYF
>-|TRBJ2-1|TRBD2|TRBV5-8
TGTGCCAGCACCTTAGGGACTAGCGGGTGGGATGAGCAGTTCTTC
CASTLGTSGWDEQFF
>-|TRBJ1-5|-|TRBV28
TGTGCCAGCAGTGGAAGGACAGCCCCTTGGAATCAGCCCCAGCATTTT
CASSGRTAPWNQPQHF
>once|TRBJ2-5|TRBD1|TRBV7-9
TGTGCCAGCAGCTTTCGGGACAGGGGTAATTTGGAGACCCAGTACTTC
CASSFRDRGNLETQYF
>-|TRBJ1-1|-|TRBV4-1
TGCGCCAGCAGCCAAGGCTTTTTTGGGTTGCCGGGGGTAAACACTGAAGCTTTCTTT
CASSQGFFGLPGVNTEAFF
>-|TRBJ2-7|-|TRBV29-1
TGCAGCGGCGCGGACGACTCCTACGAGCAGTACTTC
CSGADDSYEQYF
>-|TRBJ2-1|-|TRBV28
TGTGCCAGCAAGGGAAAACTCTACAATGAGCAGTTCTTC
CASKGKLYNEQFF
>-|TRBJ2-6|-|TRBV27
TGTGCCAGCAGTCCCCAGGTTACTGGGGCCAACGTCCTGACTTTC
CASSPQVTGANVLTF
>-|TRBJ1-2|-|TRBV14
TGTGCCAGCAGCCTTGGTGACATTCATGGCTACACCTTC
CASSLGDIHGYTF
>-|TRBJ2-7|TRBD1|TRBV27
TGTGCCAGCAGTCGGGACAGCTCCTACGAGCAGTACTTC
CASSRDSSYEQYF
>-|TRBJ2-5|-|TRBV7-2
TGTGCCAGCAGCTTTTGGGTAGCGGCGTTTTTAGAGACCCAGTACTTC
CASSFWVAAFLETQYF
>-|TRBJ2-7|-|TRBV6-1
TGTGCCAGCAGTGAAGCAGGGAGACTTACTTACGAGCAGTACTTC
CASSEAGRLTYEQYF
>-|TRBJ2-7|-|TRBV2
TGTGCCAGCACTTTAGGCGGAGGGGGATACGAGCAGTACTTC
CASTLGGGGYEQYF
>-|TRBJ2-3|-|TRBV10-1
TGCGCCAGCACCCCACAGCGTGGTAGTGATACGCAGTATTTT
CASTPQRGSDTQYF
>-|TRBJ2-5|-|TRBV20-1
TGCAGTGCTACGGCCGGAGAGACCCAGTACTTC
CSATAGETQYF
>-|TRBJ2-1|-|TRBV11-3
TGTGCCAGCAGCTCCCCGGCAGGGGTTGGTGAGCAGTTCTTC
CASSSPAGVGEQFF
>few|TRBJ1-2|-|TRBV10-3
TGTGCCATCAGTGAGTCCGTAGGGGGGTATGGCTACACCTTC
CAISESVGGYGYTF
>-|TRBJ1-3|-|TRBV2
TGTGCCAGCAGTGGGGGACGAGGTGTCTACAAAAACACCATATATTTT
CASSGGRGVYKNTIYF
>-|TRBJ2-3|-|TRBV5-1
TGCGCCAGCAGCGTAGGAGGGGATACGCAGTATTTT
CASSVGGDTQYF
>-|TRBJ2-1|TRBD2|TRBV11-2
TGTGCCAGCAGCTTAACGGGGAGCGGGGGGCCAGGGTATGAGCAGTTCTTC
CASSLTGSGGPGYEQFF
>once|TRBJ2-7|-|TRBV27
TGTGCCAGCAGTCCCCTAGACAGGCCCCTTTACGAGCAGTACTTC
CASSPLDRPLYEQYF
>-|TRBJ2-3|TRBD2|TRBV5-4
TGTGCCAGCAGCTTGGGTCTAGCGGGGATCACAGATACGCAGTATTTT
CASSLGLAGITDTQYF
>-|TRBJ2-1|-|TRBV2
TGTGCCAGCATAGGGGTCCTTCGGGGTGAGCAGTTCTTC
CASIGVLRGEQFF
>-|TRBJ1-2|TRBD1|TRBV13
TGTGCCAGCAGCGGACAGGGAGCCAACTATGGCTACACCTTC
CASSGQGANYGYTF
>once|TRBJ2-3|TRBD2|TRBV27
TGTGCCAGCAACCCCGAAGGAGAGGGAGGGCCAGATACGCAGTATTTT
CASNPEGEGGPDTQYF
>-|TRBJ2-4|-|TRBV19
TGTGCCAGTAGTATTGGTCTAGCAGCCAAAAACATTCAGTACTTC
CASSIGLAAKNIQYF
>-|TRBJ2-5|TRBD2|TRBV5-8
TGTGCCAGCAGCCACGGGACTAGCGGGGAAGAGACCCAGTACTTC
CASSHGTSGEETQYF
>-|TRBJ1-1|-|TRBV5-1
TGCGCCAGCAGCGCCACGGGACACATGAACACTGAAGCTTTCTTT
CASSATGHMNTEAFF
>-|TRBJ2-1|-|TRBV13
TGTGCCAGCAGCTTTCAAGAGGCCTACAATGAGCAGTTCTTC
CASSFQEAYNEQFF
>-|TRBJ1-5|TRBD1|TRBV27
TGTGCCAGCAGTTCGACAGGGGGGTGGGGTCAGCCCCAGCATTTT
CASSSTGGWGQPQHF
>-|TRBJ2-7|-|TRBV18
TGTGCCAGCTCACCAGGGACACCTACCTACGAGCAGTACTTC
CASSPGTPTYEQYF
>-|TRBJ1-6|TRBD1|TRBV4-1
TGCGCCAGCAGCCAAATGGGACAGGGGCTCACTAATTCACCCCTCCACTTT
CASSQMGQGLTNSPLHF
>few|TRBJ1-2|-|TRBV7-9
TGTGCCAGCAGCTTGTATTTTTTCGCTGGTGGCAGGGATATTAATGGCTACACCTTC
CASSLYFFAGGRDINGYTF